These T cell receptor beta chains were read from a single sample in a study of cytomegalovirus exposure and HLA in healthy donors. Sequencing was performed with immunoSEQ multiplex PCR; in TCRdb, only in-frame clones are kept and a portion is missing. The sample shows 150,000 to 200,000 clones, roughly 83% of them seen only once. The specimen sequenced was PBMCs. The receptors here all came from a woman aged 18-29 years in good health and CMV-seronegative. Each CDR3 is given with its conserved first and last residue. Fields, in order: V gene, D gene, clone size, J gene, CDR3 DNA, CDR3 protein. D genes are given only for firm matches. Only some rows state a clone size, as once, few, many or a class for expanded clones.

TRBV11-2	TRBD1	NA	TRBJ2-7	TGTGCCAGCAGCCCCGACAGGGGCATCTACGAGCAGTACTTC	CASSPDRGIYEQYF
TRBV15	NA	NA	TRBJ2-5	TGTGCCACCGAAAGGACAGATACGTACCAAGAGACCCAGTACTTC	CATERTDTYQETQYF
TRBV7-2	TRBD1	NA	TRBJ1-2	TGTGCCAGCAGCTCCCCGGACAGGGCGAAGAATGGCTACACCTTC	CASSSPDRAKNGYTF
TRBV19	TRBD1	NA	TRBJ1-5	TGTGCCAGTAGTATTTCAGGGGACAGGGTTTGGCAGCCCCAGCATTTT	CASSISGDRVWQPQHF
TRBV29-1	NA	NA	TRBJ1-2	TGCAGCGTCTCTTCGCCACCGGATGGCTACACCTTC	CSVSSPPDGYTF
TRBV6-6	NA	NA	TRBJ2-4	TGTGCCAGCAGTCTATCCCCGGGGAGCATTCAGTACTTC	CASSLSPGSIQYF
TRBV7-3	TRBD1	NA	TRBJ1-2	TGTGCCAGCAGTCCTAGACAGGGAGGAGGCTACACCTTC	CASSPRQGGGYTF
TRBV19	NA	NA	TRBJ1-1	TGTGCCAGTAGTATGCGGGATACTGAAGCTTTCTTT	CASSMRDTEAFF
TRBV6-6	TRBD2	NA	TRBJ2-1	TGTGCCAGCAGTTACGAGGGAGGGTCCTACAATGAGCAGTTCTTC	CASSYEGGSYNEQFF
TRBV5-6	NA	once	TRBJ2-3	TGTGCCAGCAGCTTGAGGCAGGGCACAGATACGCAGTATTTT	CASSLRQGTDTQYF
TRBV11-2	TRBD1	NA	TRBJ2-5	TGTGCCAGCAGGCGGACAGGTGCAGAGGGGACCCAGTACTTC	CASRRTGAEGTQYF
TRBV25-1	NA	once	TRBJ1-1	TGTGCCAGCAGTGCCCTCGGGAGCACTGAAGCTTTCTTT	CASSALGSTEAFF
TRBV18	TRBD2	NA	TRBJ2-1	TGTGCCAGCTCACCACGCTCCGGACTAGCGGCCTGGCGGGTTTCGATCTTC	CASSPRSGLAAWRVSIF
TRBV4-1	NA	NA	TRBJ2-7	TGCGCCAGCAGCCAGCAGGGCCCCCCCGCACCCTACGAGCAGTACTTC	CASSQQGPPAPYEQYF
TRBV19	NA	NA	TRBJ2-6	TGTGCCAGTAGTATTAAACTTGGACTGGTCTCTGGGGCCAACGTCCTGACTTTC	CASSIKLGLVSGANVLTF
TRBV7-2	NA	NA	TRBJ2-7	TGTGCCAGCAGCTTTCCGGGGGACGGGTACGAGCAGTACTTC	CASSFPGDGYEQYF